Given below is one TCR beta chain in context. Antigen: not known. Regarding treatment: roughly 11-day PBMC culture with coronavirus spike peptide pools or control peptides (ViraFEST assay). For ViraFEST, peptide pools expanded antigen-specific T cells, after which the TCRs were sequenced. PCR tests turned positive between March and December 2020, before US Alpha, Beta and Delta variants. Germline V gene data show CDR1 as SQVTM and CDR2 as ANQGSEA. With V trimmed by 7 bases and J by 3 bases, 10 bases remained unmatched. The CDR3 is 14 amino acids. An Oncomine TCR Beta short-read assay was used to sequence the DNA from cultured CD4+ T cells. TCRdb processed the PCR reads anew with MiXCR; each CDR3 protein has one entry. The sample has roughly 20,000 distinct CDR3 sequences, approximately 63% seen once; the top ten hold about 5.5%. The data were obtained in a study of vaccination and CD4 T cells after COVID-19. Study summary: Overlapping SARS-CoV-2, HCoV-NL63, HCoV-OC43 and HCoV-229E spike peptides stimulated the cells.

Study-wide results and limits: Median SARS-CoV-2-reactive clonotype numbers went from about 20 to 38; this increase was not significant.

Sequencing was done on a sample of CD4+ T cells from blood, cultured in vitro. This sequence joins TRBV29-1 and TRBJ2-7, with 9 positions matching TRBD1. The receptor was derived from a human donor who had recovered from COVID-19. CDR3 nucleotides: TGCAGCGCCAACACACTGGGACAGGGCTACGAGCAGTACTTC. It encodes CSANTLGQGYEQYF.